A single TCR beta chain is shown here with its context. What antigen it recognizes has not been identified. Base qualities were left out, and no much larger clone turns up one base away. The CDR3 sequence holds 13 residues, the cysteine and phenylalanine included. Only the CDR3 region is kept as DNA, spanning 39 bases read in frame from base 1. V is pruned by 6 bases and J by 2 bases, leaving 2 bases of the junction without a gene match. From a lookup of the germline V gene (reference sequence), CDR1 and CDR2 are SEHNR and FQNEAQ. The sequencer listed for this sample is Illumina NovaSeq 6000. Synthesis of TCR cDNA relied on 5'RACE template switching, a step that introduced a universal primer site along with unique molecular identifiers. Priming for cDNA synthesis came from both the TCR alpha and TCR beta constant segments. Library amplification used two PCR steps, and the second PCR step added sample barcodes and sequencing adapters. Sequencing of the libraries was done on either Illumina HiSeq 2500 (2x100 bp) or NovaSeq (2x150 bp). Under the source paper's analysis protocol: Reads were demultiplexed and collapsed into UMI consensus sequences with MIGEC, and V(D)J alignment was performed with MiXCR. Vaccine-responding clonotypes were defined with edgeR using replicate PBMC samples, requiring FDR below 0.01 and a log2 fold change above 5 up to day 15. Bulk clonotypes were assigned CD4 or CD8 identity according to which sequenced CD4 or CD8 repertoire held them at higher abundance. TCRdb cleaned the public reads at Q25 with fastp, built clones with MiXCR and kept in-frame beta chains. Rows are combined by CDR3 protein, so each entry shows the most common genes and DNA. The V and J calls shown here were made by TCRdb, not taken from the authors' results. The sample table holds hundreds of thousands of distinct CDR3 sequences, of which 15% to 20% were seen once. Jointly, the top ten make up over 15% of the sample.

The data belong to a study of T cells after yellow fever vaccination (dated by TCRdb to between 2018 and 2021). For context, the study as a whole: Libraries from fractions with low cell numbers were prepared with the SMART-Seq v4 Ultra Low Input RNA kit. Blood was drawn at multiple timepoints before and after primary and secondary immunization, with bulk PBMC replicates and cell subsets isolated. To track T-cell clones before and after primary and booster YFV17D yellow fever vaccination, bulk TCR alpha and beta repertoires were sequenced longitudinally. Two healthy male donors, one aged 18 to 30 and one aged 30 to 40 years, made up the cohort.

The study at large found these results: Because the study included only two donors, the extent to which the findings can be generalized is limited. Most clones expanded after primary vaccination were re-detected after the booster (around 96% of CD4 and approximately 85% of CD8), suggesting broad memory maintenance. FACS-sorted repertoires could contain abundant contaminating clonotypes from the bulk population, so computational filtering was required. A small fraction of clonotypes appeared in both the CD4 and CD8 compartments, likely as a result of convergent recombination. The secondary T-cell response was weaker than the primary response but faster, peaking on day 5 instead of day 15.

The treatment or condition label corresponds to: live attenuated yellow fever vaccine strain. Two biological replicates of bulk PBMCs were collected at each blood-draw timepoint. PBMCs were isolated from peripheral blood using a standard Ficoll-Paque protocol. TriZol was used to extract RNA from bulk PBMCs, CD4 and CD8 fractions, and dextramer-positive and dextramer-negative fractions. The specimen was PBMCs, collected before the yellow fever booster vaccination. Recombination joined TRBV7-9 with TRBJ1-1, with TRBD1 matching 8 junction bases. The source of this sequence is a man aged 18 to 29 who received the YFV17D yellow fever vaccine. The DNA is TGTGCCAGCAGTGACAGGGGTAACACTGAAGCTTTCTTT. This sequence encodes CASSDRGNTEAFF.